The next 25 T cell receptor beta chains were all read from a single sample in a study of blood T cell repertoires in COVID-19. Sequencing was performed with immunoSEQ multiplex PCR; in TCRdb, only in-frame clones are kept and a portion is missing. The sample carries 150,000 to 200,000 clones, approximately 80% recorded once. Material for sequencing was PBMCs or T cells enriched from blood (not recorded which). The receptors shown here come from a man aged 65 to 79 who had been exposed to COVID-19.

This clone was found a few times. Additional DNA sequences in this sample encode the identical CDR3. The chain carries TRBV7-9 and TRBJ2-7; 13 nucleotides match TRBD2. The V segment lost 1 base and the J segment 4 bases; nucleotides outside the gene matches: 1. Germline V gene data show CDR1 as SEHNR and CDR2 as FQNEAQ (reference sequence). This CDR3 contains 15 residues. CDR3 amino acids: CASSLVGLAGYEQYF. The CDR3 DNA is TGTGCCAGCAGCTTAGTGGGACTAGCGGGGTACGAGCAGTACTTC.

The chain couples TRBV10-1 to TRBJ2-2, with D possibly TRBD2 on 5 matching bases. V dropped 5 bases and J dropped 4 bases, with 11 bases sitting between them. This CDR3 has 14 amino acids. Germline V gene lookup returns CDR1 WNHNN and CDR2 SYGVQD (reference sequence). CDR3 coding DNA: TGCGCCAGCAGTTTCGGGGTTTCCACCGGGGAGCTGTTTTTT. Its protein is CASSFGVSTGELFF.

This clone was observed a handful of times. The chain couples TRBV2 to TRBJ1-5, with 7 positions matching TRBD1. The CDR3 has 15 residues. The V gene end was trimmed by 6 bases and the J gene end by 1 base; junction bases not matched to a gene: 6. Per germline, CDR1 SNHLY and CDR2 FYNNEI. This chain's CDR3 is CASRNRGWSNQPQHF. The CDR3 nucleotides read TGTGCCAGCAGAAACAGGGGTTGGAGCAATCAGCCCCAGCATTTT.

V is TRBV27 and J is TRBJ1-2; TRBD1 matches at 7 bases. The V gene end was trimmed by 4 bases and the J gene end by 0 bases; junction bases not matched to a gene: 5. Germline V lookup: CDR1 MNHEY, CDR2 SMNVEV (reference sequence). The CDR3 is 15 residues long. This CDR3 is CASSYRDRSNYGYTF. The CDR3 nucleotides read TGTGCCAGCAGTTACCGGGACAGATCTAACTATGGCTACACCTTC.

This clone appeared a single time. This rearrangement joins TRBV3-1 (or the pseudogene TRBV3-2) to TRBJ2-3; D is unclear. Trimming left V 3 bases short and J 4 bases short, with 14 bases between. The CDR3 contains 15 residues. Germline V lookup: CDR1 LGHDT, CDR2 YNNKEL (reference sequence). CDR3 coding DNA: TGTGCCAGCAGCCATAGGTCCAGCGCGGCAGATACGCAGTATTTT. Translation: CASSHRSSAADTQYF.

The rearrangement uses TRBV20-1 and TRBJ2-7; 8 bases align to TRBD1. The germline CDR1 and CDR2 sequences are DFQATT and SNEGSKA (reference sequence). The CDR3 contains 15 residues. Trimming took 3 bases from V and 7 from J; bases not matched to a gene: 14. As DNA, the CDR3 is TGCAGTGCTAGTCCTACCGGGACAGGAGCTTTGGAGCAGTACTTC. Its protein product is CSASPTGTGALEQYF.

This clone appeared once. V usage is TRBV2 and J usage is TRBJ1-5; D is perhaps TRBD1 (5 bases). V lost 3 bases, J lost 3 bases, and 15 bases lay in between. Looked up from germline, CDR1 is SNHLY and CDR2 is FYNNEI. This CDR3 is 16 amino acids long. As DNA, the CDR3 is TGTGCCAGCAGTGATAGGAGGGGAAGAAACAATCAGCCCCAGCATTTT. Encoded protein: CASSDRRGRNNQPQHF.

The chain has TRBV7-2 and TRBJ2-7; 7 bases fit TRBD2. The CDR3 runs to 17 residues. Germline lookup yields CDR1 SGHTA and CDR2 FQGNSA. With V trimmed by 5 bases and J by 9 bases, 22 bases remained unmatched. This chain's CDR3 is CASSLMGSGALGTVQYF. Here the CDR3 DNA reads TGTGCCAGCAGCCTAATGGGGAGCGGGGCCTTGGGCACCGTGCAGTACTTC.

The rearrangement links TRBV7-2 to TRBJ2-1; 8 bases line up with TRBD1. Unmatched junction bases numbered 3, after V lost 5 bases and J lost 0 bases. The CDR3 covers 15 residues. Germline values: CDR1 SGHTA, CDR2 FQGNSA. The CDR3 nucleotides read TGTGCCAGCAGCCCTACAGGGGGCTCCTACAATGAGCAGTTCTTC. Protein product: CASSPTGGSYNEQFF.

The chain links TRBV7-2 to TRBJ2-3; D gene unclear. Trimming cost V 1 base and J 6 bases, with 5 bases left between them. CDR3 length equals 12 residues. Germline V gene data show CDR1 as SGHTA and CDR2 as FQGNSA. The CDR3: CASSLGPDTQYF. Written as DNA, the CDR3 is TGTGCCAGCAGCTTAGGGCCGGATACGCAGTATTTT.

CDR3 nucleotides: TGTGCCAGCAGCTTAGCTGGCAGTACTAACTATGGCTACACCTTC. It specifies CASSLAGSTNYGYTF. The V gene is TRBV7-8, the J gene TRBJ1-2; D call uncertain. The germline V gene encodes CDR1 SGHVS and CDR2 FQNEAQ. The CDR3 has 15 amino acids. Trimming took off 0 bases at V and 0 bases at J, with 8 bases between the two ends.

The chain has TRBV19 and TRBJ1-2; D unclear. The CDR3 consists of 14 residues. The ends were cut back, 0 bases at V and 11 bases at J, with 16 bases in the middle. Germline V lookup: CDR1 LNHDA, CDR2 SQIVND (reference sequence). CDR3 residues: CASSIDHSTMRYTF. The DNA for the CDR3 is TGTGCCAGTAGTATAGATCATTCGACCATGAGGTACACCTTC.

This chain uses TRBV5-1 with TRBJ2-3; 9 bases are a match to TRBD1. V shed 7 bases and J 6 bases; nucleotides not matched to a gene: 9. The germline V gene encodes CDR1 SGHRS and CDR2 YFSETQ. CDR3 length equals 14 residues. The DNA of the CDR3 is TGCGCCAGCTGCTCCGGACAGGGGACCGATACGCAGTATTTT. It translates to CASCSGQGTDTQYF.

V is TRBV19 and J is TRBJ1-1, with TRBD1 identical over 7 bases. The CDR3 has 15 residues. The germline gives CDR1 LNHDA, CDR2 SQIVND (reference sequence). V gave up 2 bases and J gave up 1 base; unmatched junction bases: 4. The CDR3 reads CASSIFAGGNTEAFF. Here the CDR3 DNA reads TGTGCCAGTAGTATATTTGCAGGGGGGAACACTGAAGCTTTCTTT.

This chain uses TRBV7-9 with TRBJ1-1; 9 bases map to TRBD1. The CDR3 length is 14 residues. Germline V lookup: CDR1 SEHNR, CDR2 FQNEAQ (reference sequence). V gave up 5 bases and J gave up 1 base; unmatched junction bases: 2. DNA of the CDR3: TGTGCCAGCAGCCCGGGACAGGGGAACACTGAAGCTTTCTTT. Translation: CASSPGQGNTEAFF.

For the CDR3, the DNA is TGCGCCAGCAGCCAAGGTCGGGCAAGGGGCCCGAACACCGGGGAGCTGTTTTTT. As protein: CASSQGRARGPNTGELFF. The genes are TRBV4-1 and TRBJ2-2; possible D gene TRBD1, 5 bases. V lost 1 base to trimming and J lost 0 bases, with 15 bases between them. CDR1 is MGHRA, CDR2 YSYEKL, per germline. This CDR3 spans 18 amino acids.

The V gene is TRBV6-5, the J gene TRBJ2-5, with TRBD2 as a possible D gene (7 bases). Trimming left V 7 bases short and J 7 bases short, with 19 bases between. The CDR3 is 14 residues long. From germline, CDR1 is MNHEY and CDR2 SVGAGI. CDR3 protein: CASTRGGGSRTQYF. CDR3 sequence (DNA): TGTGCCAGCACCCGGGGAGGGGGATCGCGGACCCAGTACTTC.

V gene TRBV29-1 combines with J gene TRBJ1-2; a weak D match, TRBD1 (5 bases). The V end lost 6 bases, the J end lost 3 bases, and 11 bases lay between the germline ends. In germline, CDR1 is SQVTM, CDR2 ANQGSEA. The CDR3 spans 12 residues. DNA of the CDR3: TGCAGCGTCGATGACAGTCACTATGGCTACACCTTC. Residues: CSVDDSHYGYTF. Full variable domain (missing parts from reference TRBV29-1 and TRBJ1-2): SAVISQKPSRDICQRGTSLTIQCQVDSQVTMMFWYRQQPGQSLTLIATANQGSEATYESGFVIDKFPISRPNLTFSTLTVSNMSPEDSSIYLCSVDDSHYGYTFGSGTRLTVV.

V is TRBV6-1 and J is TRBJ1-5; D perhaps matches TRBD1 (6 bases). V was trimmed by 3 bases and J by 4 bases, leaving 7 bases between them. Germline assignment: CDR1 MNHNS and CDR2 SASEGT. The CDR3 is 13 amino acids. Written as DNA, the CDR3 is TGTGCCAGCAGTGAGGGGGCGAATCAGCCCCAGCATTTT. Encoded protein: CASSEGANQPQHF.

This rearrangement joins TRBV27 to TRBJ1-2, with D perhaps TRBD1 (6 bases). There are 14 residues in the CDR3. Looked up from germline, CDR1 is MNHEY and CDR2 is SMNVEV (reference sequence). V lost 7 bases and J 0 bases, leaving 12 bases between the germline ends. CDR3 DNA: TGTGCCAGCAATTCCGCAGGGGCTAACTATGGCTACACCTTC. Translating gives CASNSAGANYGYTF.

This clone occurred once. The chain carries TRBV3-1 (or the pseudogene TRBV3-2) and TRBJ2-7; the D gene is possibly TRBD1 (6 bases). Germline V CDR1 and CDR2: LGHDT, YNNKEL (reference sequence). Between the trimmed V and J ends, which lost 1 base and 1 base, there was a span of 11 bases. This CDR3 has 15 amino acids. CDR3 sequence: CASSQGGRGSYEQYF. The CDR3 nucleotides are TGTGCCAGCAGCCAAGGTGGCAGGGGTTCCTACGAGCAGTACTTC.

The V call is TRBV24-1, the J call TRBJ2-1, with 8 bases aligning to TRBD1. The CDR3 length is 13 residues. J gave up 7 bases and V 7 bases, and 5 bases lay outside the gene matches. Germline V gives CDR1 KGHDR, CDR2 SFDVKD. CDR3 sequence (DNA): TGTGCCACCAGGCGACAGGGGTCGAATGAGCAGTTCTTC. Protein: CATRRQGSNEQFF.

The chain uses TRBV19 and TRBJ2-7, with 11 positions matching TRBD1. The trim removed 3 bases at V and 5 bases at J, leaving 6 bases unmatched. CDR3 length equals 15 residues. CDR1 is LNHDA, CDR2 SQIVND, per germline (reference sequence). CDR3 DNA sequence: TGTGCCAGTAGTATTCCGGGACAGGGGGTAAACGAGCAGTACTTC. This translates into CASSIPGQGVNEQYF.

This chain connects TRBV7-2 to TRBJ2-7, with TRBD2 identical over 13 bases. The CDR3 has 15 amino acids. The V gene's germline CDR1 is SGHTA and CDR2 FQGNSA. J lost 6 bases, V lost 1 base, and 3 bases had no gene match. The CDR3 DNA follows: TGTGCCAGCAGCTTAGGGACTAGCGGGGGCCTCGAGCAGTACTTC. Residues: CASSLGTSGGLEQYF.

The J gene is TRBJ1-5, the V gene TRBV9; 9 nucleotides align to TRBD1. CDR1 and CDR2 from the germline V gene are SGDLS and YYNGEE. The CDR3 consists of 15 residues. With V trimmed by 4 bases and J by 7 bases, 9 bases remained unmatched. The CDR3 region has the DNA TGTGCCAGCAGCCGTTTGGGGACAGGGTTGCAGCCCCAGCATTTT. Encoded protein: CASSRLGTGLQPQHF. Full variable domain (outside the CDR3, taken from reference TRBV9 and TRBJ1-5): DSGVTQTPKHLITATGQRVTLRCSPRSGDLSVYWYQQSLDQGLQFLIQYYNGEERAKGNILERFSAQQFPDLHSELNLSSLELGDSALYFCASSRLGTGLQPQHFGDGTRLSIL.